This T cell receptor beta chain was identified during a study of Graves' ophthalmopathy and Graves' hyperthyroidism. Findings and caveats of the study: Most clonotypes expanded in thyroid above 0.001 frequency were present in blood too.

This clonotype was observed many times. The antigen remains unidentified. Amplification of TCR beta CDR3 regions used RNA transcripts. The first round was an RT-PCR with HTBI primers, and the second round was a multiplex PCR. Using its own MiXCR run on the multiplex PCR reads, TCRdb lists one record per CDR3 protein. This table holds 350,000 to 450,000 distinct CDR3 sequences, about 18% found once. The CDR3 consists of 16 residues. The germline V and J ends were trimmed by 3 bases and 5 bases, with 19 bases remaining between them. CDR1 and CDR2 from the germline V gene are SGHAT and FQNNGV. The specimen was peripheral blood. The rearrangement uses TRBV11-2 and TRBJ2-5; tentatively, D is TRBD1 (6 bases). The sequence was obtained from a woman aged 18-29 years with Graves' ophthalmopathy. The CDR3 sequence is CASSFWDTRYGETQYF. The DNA for the CDR3 is TGTGCCAGCAGCTTTTGGGACACCAGATACGGGGAGACCCAGTACTTC.